Presented here are 13 T cell receptor beta chains from one specimen sequenced in a study of blood T cell repertoires in COVID-19. Only in-frame clones appear in the TCRdb table, and some are missing; sequencing was by immunoSEQ multiplex PCR. This sample has about 300,000 clones, with about 89% found just once. The sequencing sample was made of PBMCs or T cells enriched from blood (not recorded which). These receptors all stem from a man aged 60-69 years who had recovered from COVID-19.

This clone was counted between two and nine times. The chain uses TRBV7-2 and TRBJ1-6, with TRBD1 as a possible D gene (6 bases). CDR1 and CDR2 (germline): SGHTA, FQGNSA. CDR3 length: 15 amino acids. The V and J ends lost 5 bases and 5 bases respectively, with 13 bases between them. CDR3 residues: CASSLRPGDNSPLHF. In DNA form, the CDR3 reads TGTGCCAGCAGCCTAAGACCAGGGGATAATTCACCCCTCCACTTT.

This clone was counted between two and nine times. This chain connects TRBV29-1 to TRBJ2-7; maybe TRBD2 (6 bases). Trimming cost V 5 bases and J 7 bases, with 12 bases left between them. The CDR3 extends over 11 amino acids. Per germline, CDR1 SQVTM and CDR2 ANQGSEA. The CDR3 sequence is CSVREPGEQYF. The DNA for the CDR3 is TGCAGCGTTCGGGAGCCCGGGGAGCAGTACTTC.

This clone came up once. The V gene is TRBV19, the J gene TRBJ2-4; 12 nucleotides match TRBD2. Germline CDR1 reads LNHDA; CDR2 reads SQIVND (reference sequence). The length of the CDR3 is 19 residues. The V segment lost 1 base and the J segment 0 bases; nucleotides outside the gene matches: 7. CDR3 protein: CASSIVGLAGYQAKNIQYF. The CDR3 DNA is TGTGCCAGTAGTATAGTGGGACTAGCGGGCTACCAAGCCAAAAACATTCAGTACTTC.

V is TRBV5-5 and J is TRBJ1-5; no clear D gene. Germline CDR1 is SGHKS and CDR2 is YYEKEE (reference sequence). The V gene lost 2 bases and the J gene lost 6 bases, with 18 bases spanning the gap. CDR3 length: 16 residues. This chain's CDR3 is CASSFSGEGQGQPQHF. CDR3 DNA: TGTGCCAGCAGCTTTTCGGGAGAGGGTCAAGGTCAGCCCCAGCATTTT.

The rearrangement uses TRBV19 and TRBJ2-7; 9 bases line up with TRBD1. This CDR3 comprises 15 residues. Germline V CDR1 and CDR2: LNHDA, SQIVND (reference sequence). With 5 bases clipped from V and 8 bases from J, the junction kept 13 bases outside the gene matches. CDR3 amino acids: CASSSTGGVSPKQYF. In nucleotides, the CDR3 is TGTGCCAGTAGTTCAACAGGGGGCGTATCCCCAAAGCAGTACTTC. The full variable domain, in which reference TRBV19 and TRBJ2-7 provide the parts outside the CDR3, is DGGITQSPKYLFRKEGQNVTLSCEQNLNHDAMYWYRQDPGQGLRLIYYSQIVNDFQKGDIAEGYSVSREKKESFPLTVTSAQKNPTAFYLCASSSTGGVSPKQYFGPGTRLTVT.

This chain connects TRBV6-2 or TRBV6-3 to TRBJ1-4; 8 positions agree with TRBD1. Trimming at V came to 1 base and at J to 6 bases, leaving 1 base not matched to a gene. This CDR3 region has 14 residues. Germline V gene data show CDR1 as MNHEY and CDR2 as SVGEGT. The CDR3 loop is CASSYLQGDEKLFF. The CDR3 DNA follows: TGTGCCAGCAGTTACTTACAGGGGGATGAAAAACTGTTTTTT.

In DNA form, the CDR3 reads TGTGCCAGCAGTTACACTCCGGGGAGTGAAGCTTTCTTT. This gives the protein CASSYTPGSEAFF. J is TRBJ1-1 and V is TRBV6-5; D remains ambiguous. CDR1 and CDR2 from the germline V gene are MNHEY and SVGAGI. CDR3 length: 13 amino acids. V was trimmed by 2 bases and J by 7 bases, leaving 11 bases between them.

The J gene is TRBJ2-3, the V gene TRBV28, with 12 bases matching TRBD2. After removal of 6 bases from V and 5 bases from J, the junction contained 3 bases not matched to a gene. The germline CDR1 and CDR2 sequences are MDHEN and SYDVKM. The CDR3 contains 14 residues. The CDR3 bases are TGTGCCAGCAGGATGACTAGCGGGAGAGATACGCAGTATTTT. It is translated as CASRMTSGRDTQYF.

The chain employs TRBV24-1 and TRBJ2-1, with 8 nucleotides matching TRBD1. CDR1 and CDR2 from the germline V gene are KGHDR and SFDVKD. V trimming: 3 bases; J trimming: 3 bases; junction bases outside the gene matches: 6. The CDR3 loop spans 16 amino acids. The CDR3 nucleotides read TGTGCCACCAGTGATGGACAGGGCGCCCACTACAATGAGCAGTTCTTC. Translated: CATSDGQGAHYNEQFF.

This clone occurred once. The V gene is TRBV5-6, the J gene TRBJ2-1; 8 positions match TRBD2. Unmatched junction bases numbered 11, after V lost 5 bases and J lost 7 bases. The CDR3 covers 15 residues. The germline gives CDR1 SGHDT, CDR2 YYEEEE. This chain's CDR3 is CASRSPAGVVNEQFF. In DNA form, the CDR3 reads TGTGCCAGCAGATCCCCAGCGGGAGTAGTAAATGAGCAGTTCTTC.

This chain joins TRBV19 and TRBJ2-7, with D tentatively TRBD2 (6 bases). Germline V gene sequence: CDR1 LNHDA, CDR2 SQIVND (reference sequence). V lost 3 bases and J 4 bases, leaving 16 bases between the germline ends. The CDR3 runs to 15 residues. The CDR3: CASSISGGPRYEQYF. In DNA form, the CDR3 reads TGTGCCAGTAGTATTTCCGGAGGGCCAAGGTACGAGCAGTACTTC.

The chain uses TRBV9 and TRBJ2-3, with a weak D call TRBD1 (6 bases). The V end was cut by 4 bases, the J end by 2 bases, with 17 bases between. Germline loops: CDR1 SGDLS, CDR2 YYNGEE. This CDR3 region has 16 residues. The CDR3 spells CASSPSQDRDTDTQYF. The CDR3 DNA reads as TGTGCCAGCAGCCCCTCTCAGGACAGAGACACAGATACGCAGTATTTT.

The CDR3 DNA is TGTGCCAGCAACAAAGACAGGGCCGAACTGTTTTTT. Translation gives CASNKDRAELFF. The chain combines TRBV2 with TRBJ1-4; 7 positions agree with TRBD1. Germline V gene sequence: CDR1 SNHLY, CDR2 FYNNEI. After removal of 7 bases from V and 12 bases from J, the junction contained 8 bases not matched to a gene. The CDR3 length is 12 residues.